What follows are 24 T cell receptor beta chains derived from one specimen sequenced in a study of T cell responses to AZD1222 COVID-19 vaccine. Assay used: immunoSEQ multiplex PCR; TCRdb lists only in-frame clones, some missing. The table records around 89,000 clones, approximately 91% of them present only once. This sample comprised peripheral blood, obtained 28 days after the second AZD1222 dose. These receptors were collected from an adult who received the AZD1222 COVID-19 vaccine.

The rearrangement links TRBV5-8 to TRBJ1-2; TRBD1 is a possible D gene (6 bases). Trimming removed 5 bases at V and 2 bases at J, with 16 bases between. CDR3 size: 15 residues. CDR1 and CDR2 from the germline V gene are SGHTS and YDEGEE. This CDR3 is CASRSQGGSNYGYTF. The CDR3 nucleotides are TGTGCCAGCAGGTCGCAAGGGGGTTCCAACTATGGCTACACCTTC. Full variable domain (missing parts from reference TRBV5-8 and TRBJ1-2): EAGVTQSPTHLIKTRGQQATLRCSPISGHTSVYWYQQALGLGLQFLLWYDEGEERNRGNFPPRFSGRQFPNYSSELNVNALELEDSALYLCASRSQGGSNYGYTFGSGTRLTVV.

V is TRBV29-1 and J is TRBJ2-5; 9 bases map to TRBD1. Germline loops: CDR1 SQVTM, CDR2 ANQGSEA. Trimming at V came to 2 bases and at J to 5 bases, leaving 9 bases not matched to a gene. The CDR3 spans 15 residues. CDR3 region: CSVERRGQGWETQYF. CDR3 nucleotides: TGCAGCGTTGAAAGGAGAGGACAGGGGTGGGAGACCCAGTACTTC.

V is TRBV20-1 and J is TRBJ2-2; D gene uncertain. The ends were cut back, 6 bases at V and 6 bases at J, with 8 bases in the middle. CDR3 size: 11 residues. Germline CDR1 is DFQATT and CDR2 is SNEGSKA (reference sequence). CDR3 loop: CSALTPGELFF. In DNA form, the CDR3 reads TGCAGTGCCCTAACCCCCGGGGAGCTGTTTTTT.

The chain links TRBV29-1 to TRBJ1-2; D ambiguous. From germline, CDR1 is SQVTM and CDR2 ANQGSEA. V lost 4 bases, J lost 4 bases, and 16 bases lay in between. The CDR3 extends over 14 amino acids. Written as DNA, the CDR3 is TGCAGCGTTGGCGGAGAGCAGGCCCCCTATGGCTACACCTTC. Protein: CSVGGEQAPYGYTF.

The rearrangement joins TRBV4-1 to TRBJ1-5; D might be TRBD1 (6 bases). V lost 6 bases and J lost 1, with 16 bases in between. The CDR3 runs 16 residues. CDR1 and CDR2 (germline): MGHRA, YSYEKL. CDR3 sequence: CASRPVYRVSNQPQHF. DNA of the CDR3: TGCGCCAGCAGACCGGTATACAGGGTAAGCAATCAGCCCCAGCATTTT.

This chain joins TRBV14 and TRBJ2-3, with 7 bases fitting TRBD1. With 2 bases clipped from V and 4 bases from J, the junction kept 3 bases outside the gene matches. Per the germline V gene, CDR1 is SGHDN and CDR2 is FVKESK. The CDR3 sequence is 14 residues long. CDR3 in DNA: TGTGCCAGCAGCCAAACCACAGGGGCAGATACGCAGTATTTT. Translating it yields CASSQTTGADTQYF. Using reference TRBV14 and TRBJ2-3 for the parts outside the CDR3, the full variable domain is EAGVTQFPSHSVIEKGQTVTLRCDPISGHDNLYWYRRVMGKEIKFLLHFVKESKQDESGMPNNRFLAERTGGTYSTLKVQPAELEDSGVYFCASSQTTGADTQYFGPGTRLTVL.

The chain couples TRBV4-1 to TRBJ2-7, with D tentatively TRBD1 (5 bases). This CDR3 is built from 16 residues. The germline CDR1 and CDR2 sequences are MGHRA and YSYEKL. V lost 3 bases to trimming and J lost 0 bases, with 15 bases between them. The CDR3 here is CASSQPSSTASYEQYF. Here the CDR3 DNA reads TGCGCCAGCAGCCAGCCCTCTTCGACAGCCTCCTACGAGCAGTACTTC.

The chain is built from TRBV7-8 and TRBJ1-6, with D possibly being TRBD1 (5 bases). The V gene's germline CDR1 is SGHVS and CDR2 FQNEAQ. The CDR3 is 13 residues long. Trimming took off 0 bases at V and 10 bases at J, with 7 bases between the two ends. The CDR3 bases are TGTGCCAGCAGCTTAGCCAGGGCATCACCCCTCCACTTT. It specifies CASSLARASPLHF.

The J gene is TRBJ1-2, the V gene TRBV11-2; D remains ambiguous. Germline V CDR1 and CDR2: SGHAT, FQNNGV. CDR3 length: 15 residues. V was shortened by 4 bases and J by 3 bases, with 15 bases between the two germline ends. CDR3 loop: CASSSRVGRDYGYTF. CDR3 nucleotides: TGTGCCAGCAGCTCGCGAGTAGGAAGGGACTATGGCTACACCTTC.

The chain combines TRBV9 with TRBJ2-3, with D possibly being TRBD1 or TRBD2 (5 bases each). Germline V gene sequence: CDR1 SGDLS, CDR2 YYNGEE. The CDR3 is 17 residues long. V lost 2 bases to trimming and J lost 1 base, with 17 bases between them. CDR3: CASSVGVAKPGTDTQYF. In DNA form, the CDR3 reads TGTGCCAGCAGCGTGGGGGTAGCAAAGCCTGGCACAGATACGCAGTATTTT.

The chain employs TRBV27 and TRBJ2-1, with TRBD1 as a possible D gene (6 bases). CDR3 length: 14 residues. V was trimmed by 6 bases and J by 1 base, leaving 10 bases between them. CDR1 and CDR2 (germline): MNHEY, SMNVEV (reference sequence). This chain's CDR3 is CASSLRGSYNEQFF. The CDR3 DNA sequence: TGTGCCAGCAGCCTCAGGGGTTCCTACAATGAGCAGTTCTTC.

The genes are TRBV7-9 and TRBJ1-3, with D possibly being TRBD1 (5 bases). The CDR3 totals 15 residues. Germline loops: CDR1 SEHNR, CDR2 FQNEAQ (reference sequence). V lost 6 bases to trimming and J lost 0 bases, with 12 bases between them. This chain's CDR3 is CASSPGTRSGNTIYF. CDR3 in DNA: TGTGCCAGCAGTCCCGGGACGCGCTCTGGAAACACCATATATTTT.

The V call is TRBV7-2, the J call TRBJ1-3, with D possibly TRBD1 on 5 matching bases. The CDR3 runs 15 residues. The V gene lost 4 bases and the J gene lost 0 bases, with 10 bases spanning the gap. Germline loops: CDR1 SGHTA, CDR2 FQGNSA. The CDR3 sequence is CASSSGRSSGNTIYF. DNA for the CDR3: TGTGCCAGCAGCTCGGGACGGAGCTCTGGAAACACCATATATTTT.

The genes are TRBV12-3 or TRBV12-4 and TRBJ1-2, with TRBD1 identical over 10 bases. The CDR3 contains 13 residues. V shed 5 bases and J 13 bases; nucleotides not matched to a gene: 10. DNA of the CDR3: TGTGCCAGCAGTGTGGGACAGGGGAGAAGATGCACCTTC. Its translation: CASSVGQGRRCTF.

This chain links TRBV7-9 with TRBJ2-2, with TRBD2 as a possible D gene (6 bases). Germline V gene data show CDR1 as SEHNR and CDR2 as FQNEAQ (reference sequence). The CDR3 is 15 residues long. Trimming removed 6 bases from V and 3 bases from J, with 14 bases in between. CDR3 DNA sequence: TGTGCCAGCAGGCTAGGGGACTGGGACACCGGGGAGCTGTTTTTT. Protein product: CASRLGDWDTGELFF.

V usage is TRBV7-8 and J usage is TRBJ1-6, with 7 bases lining up with TRBD1. V gave up 6 bases and J gave up 10 bases; unmatched junction bases: 12. Germline V gives CDR1 SGHVS, CDR2 FQNEAQ. CDR3 length: 15 amino acids. CDR3 sequence reads: CASSPRTGAGSPLHF. The CDR3 DNA reads as TGTGCCAGCAGTCCAAGGACAGGAGCAGGATCACCCCTCCACTTT.

The chain joins TRBV29-1 to TRBJ1-2, with a tentative D call TRBD1 (5 bases). V lost 7 bases, J lost 7 bases, and 16 bases lay in between. Germline V CDR1 and CDR2: SQVTM, ANQGSEA. This CDR3 spans 12 amino acids. CDR3 sequence (DNA): TGCAGCGACATAGTCCCGGGGGGTGGCTACACCTTC. The encoded protein is CSDIVPGGGYTF.

The CDR3 spells CASSARQGAGGTEAFF. CDR3 nucleotides: TGTGCCAGCAGCGCCCGACAGGGGGCGGGGGGCACTGAAGCTTTCTTT. The V gene is TRBV5-5, the J gene TRBJ1-1; the match to TRBD1 covers 10 bases. The J segment lost 4 bases and the V segment lost 4 bases, leaving 10 bases of the junction unmatched. The germline gives CDR1 SGHKS, CDR2 YYEKEE (reference sequence). This CDR3 region has 16 residues.

This clone occurred once. The chain has TRBV7-6 and TRBJ2-3; 11 nucleotides line up with TRBD2. CDR1 is SGHVS, CDR2 FNYEAQ, per germline. The J segment lost 1 base and the V segment lost 3 bases, leaving 3 bases of the junction unmatched. This CDR3 contains 16 residues. The CDR3 DNA reads as TGTGCCAGCAGCTTGTCGACTAGCGGGGGCACAGATACGCAGTATTTT. It encodes CASSLSTSGGTDTQYF.

V gene TRBV7-9 combines with J gene TRBJ2-7; 9 bases map to TRBD2. Unmatched junction bases numbered 5, after V lost 4 bases and J lost 4 bases. Germline CDR1 SEHNR, CDR2 FQNEAQ (reference sequence). The CDR3 loop spans 14 amino acids. CDR3 nucleotides: TGTGCCAGCAGCTCGGGACTAGCTGGGTACGAGCAGTACTTC. It translates to CASSSGLAGYEQYF.

The chain recombines TRBV7-9 with TRBJ1-5; 9 bases line up with TRBD1. The germline V gene encodes CDR1 SEHNR and CDR2 FQNEAQ (reference sequence). The V gene end was trimmed by 1 base and the J gene end by 0 bases; junction bases not matched to a gene: 4. CDR3 length equals 17 residues. The CDR3 sequence: CASSLGTGEYSNQPQHF. DNA of the CDR3: TGTGCCAGCAGCTTAGGGACAGGGGAATATAGCAATCAGCCCCAGCATTTT.

This clone was seen a handful of times. CDR3 sequence: CASSEGGTGFYGYTF. CDR3 coding DNA: TGTGCCAGCAGTGAAGGCGGGACAGGGTTCTATGGCTACACCTTC. This chain joins TRBV25-1 and TRBJ1-2, with 9 bases identical to TRBD1. CDR3 length: 15 amino acids. The germline V gene has CDR1 MGHDK and CDR2 SYGVNS. V shed 2 bases and J 4 bases; nucleotides not matched to a gene: 5.

DNA of the CDR3: TGTGCCAGCAGCTTAGTTTCCCCCTATGGCTACACCTTC. Translation gives CASSLVSPYGYTF. The genes are TRBV7-9 and TRBJ1-2; D is unresolved. The germline gives CDR1 SEHNR, CDR2 FQNEAQ (reference sequence). V lost 1 base and J 4 bases, leaving 7 bases between the germline ends. CDR3 size: 13 residues. Full variable domain (rest looked up from reference TRBV7-9 and TRBJ1-2): DTGVSQNPRHKITKRGQNVTFRCDPISEHNRLYWYRQTLGQGPEFLTYFQNEAQLEKSRLLSDRFSAERPKGSFSTLEIQRTEQGDSAMYLCASSLVSPYGYTFGSGTRLTVV.

The V call is TRBV5-1, the J call TRBJ2-1; D uncertain. Germline CDR1 reads SGHRS; CDR2 reads YFSETQ. The ends were cut back, 0 bases at V and 0 bases at J, with 4 bases in the middle. The CDR3 loop spans 14 amino acids. CDR3 residues: CASSLVGSYNEQFF. The CDR3 DNA sequence: TGCGCCAGCAGCTTGGTTGGCTCCTACAATGAGCAGTTCTTC.